A selection of T cell receptor beta chains follows, all from one sample in a study of blood T cell repertoires in COVID-19. The repertoire was sequenced with immunoSEQ multiplex PCR; TCRdb's copy has only in-frame clones and lacks some. The sample holds 200,000 to 250,000 clones; 80% to 90% are singletons and the top ten take 1.5%. What was sequenced was peripheral blood. The origin of the receptors is a man aged 18 to 30 with active or convalescent COVID-19. Both conserved end residues are part of each CDR3. The D gene is left open where the match is weak. Where a row states a size, it is once, few, many or the class of an expanded clone; other rows omit it.

abundance	v_gene	j_gene	d_gene	CDR3aa	CDR3nt
.	TRBV5-1	TRBJ2-2	TRBD2	CASSFWGRDTGELFF	TGCGCCAGCAGCTTCTGGGGGAGGGACACCGGGGAGCTGTTTTTT
once	TRBV6-5	TRBJ1-2	TRBD1	CASSYSGDRGGYTF	TGTGCCAGCAGTTACTCCGGGGACAGGGGAGGCTACACCTTC
medium-sized	TRBV25-1	TRBJ2-5	.	CASSERGHQETQYF	TGTGCCAGCAGTGAAAGGGGCCACCAAGAGACCCAGTACTTC
.	TRBV19	TRBJ1-5	TRBD1	CASSIGDRGRRQPQHF	TGTGCCAGTAGTATCGGGGACAGGGGGCGCCGTCAGCCCCAGCATTTT
.	TRBV30	TRBJ2-2	.	CAWVPETGLGTGELFF	TGTGCCTGGGTGCCTGAGACAGGTTTAGGAACCGGGGAGCTGTTTTTT
.	TRBV5-1	TRBJ1-5	TRBD1	CASSLGDREGNQPQHF	TGCGCCAGCAGCTTGGGGGACAGGGAGGGCAATCAGCCCCAGCATTTT
.	TRBV3-1/TRBV3-2	TRBJ1-2	.	CASSQGGGGYTF	TGTGCCAGCAGCCAGGGAGGTGGAGGCTACACCTTC
.	TRBV18	TRBJ1-1	TRBD1	CASSPQTGGHTEAFF	TGTGCCAGCTCACCTCAGACAGGGGGCCACACTGAAGCTTTCTTT
.	TRBV9	TRBJ2-1	TRBD2	CASSVGLAGGNEQFF	TGTGCCAGCAGCGTAGGACTAGCGGGAGGCAATGAGCAGTTCTTC
few	TRBV5-4	TRBJ2-1	.	CAITGTRTYNEQFF	TGTGCCATCACCGGGACTCGGACCTACAATGAGCAGTTCTTC
.	TRBV6-5	TRBJ2-3	.	CASSYSRGLAGDTQYF	TGTGCCAGCAGTTACAGCAGGGGTTTAGCCGGAGATACGCAGTATTTT
.	TRBV2	TRBJ1-2	.	CASSVMNSYGYTF	TGTGCCAGCAGTGTAATGAACAGCTATGGCTACACCTTC
.	TRBV12-3/TRBV12-4	TRBJ2-1	.	CASSLERGFKFF	TGTGCCAGCAGTTTAGAAAGGGGGTTTAAGTTCTTC
.	TRBV28	TRBJ1-5	TRBD1	CASSPLDRDDQPQHF	TGTGCCAGCAGTCCCCTGGACAGGGACGATCAGCCCCAGCATTTT
.	TRBV24-1	TRBJ2-1	TRBD2	CATSDFGLAEDEQFF	TGTGCCACCAGTGATTTTGGGCTAGCGGAGGATGAGCAGTTCTTC
.	TRBV30	TRBJ2-3	TRBD2	CAWRATSGMYKDTQYF	TGTGCCTGGAGGGCAACTAGCGGGATGTACAAGGATACGCAGTATTTT
.	TRBV6-2/TRBV6-3	TRBJ2-6	TRBD1	CASSYSGQGASGANVLTF	TGTGCCAGCAGTTACTCTGGACAGGGGGCGTCTGGGGCCAACGTCCTGACTTTC
.	TRBV30	TRBJ2-7	TRBD2	CAWSLTGLANEQYF	TGTGCCTGGAGTCTCACGGGACTAGCTAACGAGCAGTACTTC
.	TRBV27	TRBJ2-1	TRBD2	CASSLRLAGGTYNEQFF	TGTGCCAGCAGTTTACGACTAGCGGGAGGAACATACAATGAGCAGTTCTTC
.	TRBV27	TRBJ2-7	TRBD1	CASSFQGAHNEQYF	TGTGCCAGCAGCTTTCAGGGGGCTCACAACGAGCAGTACTTC
.	TRBV6-2/TRBV6-3	TRBJ1-3	.	CASSYHEESTGNTIYF	TGTGCCAGCAGTTACCATGAAGAGAGCACTGGAAACACCATATATTTT
.	TRBV2	TRBJ2-5	.	CASHREYGETQYF	TGTGCCAGCCACAGGGAGTACGGAGAGACCCAGTACTTC
.	TRBV27	TRBJ1-2	TRBD1	CASSLGTGKTGYTF	TGTGCCAGCAGTCTCGGGACAGGGAAGACTGGCTACACCTTC
.	TRBV5-1	TRBJ1-1	TRBD1	CASMADRGFTEAFF	TGCGCCAGCATGGCGGACAGGGGATTCACTGAAGCTTTCTTT
once	TRBV5-1	TRBJ2-2	TRBD2	CASSLTWRGGVNTGELFF	TGCGCCAGCAGCTTGACCTGGAGGGGAGGGGTGAACACCGGGGAGCTGTTTTTT
.	TRBV30	TRBJ2-3	.	CAWSVRTGHTDTQYF	TGTGCCTGGAGTGTTAGGACGGGACACACAGATACGCAGTATTTT
.	TRBV3-1/TRBV3-2	TRBJ2-1	.	CASSQDHPPYPGEQFF	TGTGCCAGCAGCCAAGACCACCCCCCCTACCCCGGTGAGCAGTTCTTC
.	TRBV6-5	TRBJ2-5	.	CASSYSIGYF	TGTGCCAGCAGTTACTCGATCGGGTACTTC
.	TRBV7-2	TRBJ2-1	TRBD2	CASSLRLGLAGVIYNEQFF	TGTGCCAGCAGCTTACGGCTGGGACTAGCGGGAGTGATCTACAATGAGCAGTTCTTC
.	TRBV2	TRBJ2-1	TRBD2	CASSEGRLAGNRAYNEQFF	TGTGCCAGCAGTGAAGGTCGGCTAGCGGGAAATAGGGCTTACAATGAGCAGTTCTTC
.	TRBV27	TRBJ1-1	TRBD1	CASSFGAGGGTEAFF	TGTGCCAGCAGTTTCGGGGCAGGGGGCGGCACTGAAGCTTTCTTT
.	TRBV11-2	TRBJ1-1	TRBD1	CASSSRGGTGLQSTEAFF	TGTGCCAGCAGCTCCAGGGGTGGGACAGGACTTCAGAGCACTGAAGCTTTCTTT
.	TRBV19	TRBJ2-7	TRBD2	CASRLAGGTGEQYF	TGTGCCAGTAGGCTAGCGGGAGGTACCGGCGAGCAGTACTTC
.	TRBV27	TRBJ2-2	TRBD2	CASSKGSGLANTGELFF	TGTGCCAGCAGTAAGGGTAGCGGGCTCGCGAACACCGGGGAGCTGTTTTTT
.	TRBV28	TRBJ1-4	.	CASSPAATGVFF	TGTGCCAGCAGTCCCGCCGCGACAGGAGTGTTTTTT
few	TRBV29-1	TRBJ1-1	TRBD1	CSVHQGARATEAFF	TGCAGCGTACACCAGGGGGCAAGAGCCACTGAAGCTTTCTTT
.	TRBV27	TRBJ2-1	TRBD2	CASSVRLAANNEQFF	TGTGCCAGCAGTGTCAGACTAGCCGCTAACAATGAGCAGTTCTTC
.	TRBV19	TRBJ2-1	.	CASSRGGNHNEQFF	TGTGCCAGTAGTAGAGGCGGGAATCACAATGAGCAGTTCTTC
once	TRBV7-2	TRBJ2-7	TRBD2	CASSVGFGTSYEQYF	TGTGCCAGCAGCGTAGGCTTTGGGACTAGCTACGAGCAGTACTTC
.	TRBV6-5	TRBJ2-2	TRBD1	CASSSTGVAGELFF	TGTGCCAGCAGTTCAACAGGGGTGGCCGGGGAGCTGTTTTTT
.	TRBV6-5	TRBJ1-6	TRBD1	CASRQGAGSPLHF	TGTGCCAGCAGACAGGGGGCTGGATCACCCCTCCACTTT
.	TRBV15	TRBJ1-5	TRBD1	CATSPRTGGGQPQHF	TGTGCCACCAGCCCACGAACAGGGGGAGGACAGCCCCAGCATTTT
.	TRBV19	TRBJ1-2	TRBD1	CASSTDRGLRGYTF	TGTGCCAGTAGTACGGACAGGGGGCTGAGGGGCTACACCTTC
once	TRBV5-8	TRBJ1-4	TRBD1	CASGDRGLTNEKLFF	TGTGCCAGCGGTGACAGGGGGCTCACTAATGAAAAACTGTTTTTT
.	TRBV18	TRBJ2-7	TRBD2	CASSPIAGRALVGF	TGTGCCAGCTCACCAATAGCGGGACGGGCGCTTGTGGGATTC
.	TRBV7-9	TRBJ1-1	.	CASSLGRGDTEAFF	TGTGCCAGCAGCTTAGGCAGGGGTGACACTGAAGCTTTCTTT
.	TRBV7-2	TRBJ2-1	TRBD2	CASSLLAGGYYNEQFF	TGTGCCAGCAGCTTATTGGCGGGGGGTTACTACAATGAGCAGTTCTTC
.	TRBV3-1/TRBV3-2	TRBJ1-1	.	CASSQERVMNTEAFF	TGTGCCAGCAGCCAAGAACGGGTCATGAACACTGAAGCTTTCTTT
.	TRBV30	TRBJ1-6	.	CAWSPGHLNSPLHF	TGTGCCTGGAGTCCGGGACACCTTAATTCACCCCTCCACTTT
.	TRBV19	TRBJ1-6	.	CASSIQDPGESPLHF	TGTGCCAGTAGTATACAGGACCCGGGGGAATCACCCCTCCACTTT
.	TRBV30	TRBJ1-6	.	CAWTASNSPLHF	TGTGCCTGGACAGCTAGCAATTCACCCCTCCACTTT
.	TRBV11-2	TRBJ1-1	.	CASSLTAGTEAFF	TGTGCCAGCAGCCTCACGGCGGGGACTGAAGCTTTCTTT
few	TRBV5-6	TRBJ1-5	.	CASSLWGEGQPQHF	TGTGCCAGCAGCTTGTGGGGGGAAGGGCAGCCCCAGCATTTT
few	TRBV18	TRBJ1-2	.	CASSPPGQYLDGYTF	TGTGCCAGCTCACCACCCGGACAGTACTTGGATGGCTACACCTTC
.	TRBV29-1	TRBJ1-1	.	CSWGANTEAFF	TGCAGCTGGGGAGCGAACACTGAAGCTTTCTTT
once	TRBV21-1	TRBJ2-1	.	CASSKHLGRDCPNEQFF	TGTGCCAGCAGCAAGCACCTGGGGCGGGATTGTCCCAATGAGCAGTTCTTC
.	TRBV6-2/TRBV6-3	TRBJ2-5	TRBD2	CASSYSRLADQETQYF	TGTGCCAGCAGTTACTCGAGACTAGCGGACCAAGAGACCCAGTACTTC
.	TRBV6-5	TRBJ1-5	TRBD1	CATRWQGGQPQHF	TGTGCCACTCGGTGGCAGGGGGGTCAGCCCCAGCATTTT
once	TRBV2	TRBJ1-4	TRBD1	CASSDDRGSSEKLFF	TGTGCCAGCAGTGACGACAGGGGCTCGTCTGAAAAACTGTTTTTT
.	TRBV3-1/TRBV3-2	TRBJ1-3	.	CASSQDSSGNTIYF	TGTGCCAGCAGCCAAGACAGCTCTGGAAACACCATATATTTT